The entry below gives a single T cell receptor (beta chain) sequence along with its context. Its target is unknown. Germline V gives CDR1 SGHAT, CDR2 FQNNGV. The CDR3 totals 16 residues. Trimming left V 1 base short and J 4 bases short, with 16 bases between. The source of the sample is a study of somatic mutations in cytotoxic T cells in rheumatoid arthritis. Study conclusions and caveats: Within the rheumatoid arthritis patients, CD8+ clonality went up as age increased (Spearman r of about 0.52). The same was not true of the healthy controls.

Repertoires were generated with immunoSEQ multiplex PCR, while TCRdb's copy carries only in-frame clones and drops some. The sample holds 20,000 to 25,000 clones, about 82% seen once. The rearrangement links TRBV11-2 to TRBJ1-2; D is uncertain. Sequencing used CD8+ T cells sorted from blood. The receptor was derived from an adult with rheumatoid arthritis. CDR3 protein: CASSLGLGGGFYGYTF. The DNA for the CDR3 is TGTGCCAGCAGCTTAGGGTTGGGTGGAGGGTTCTATGGCTACACCTTC.